This TCR beta chain was sequenced in a study of long-term antiretroviral therapy in people with HIV. As for this clone: Its cognate antigen is unknown. The same CDR3 can be traced to other DNA sequences in this sample.

Samples were assayed with immunoSEQ v3.0 at survey level. Some clones are missing from TCRdb's copy, which holds only in-frame ones; the method was immunoSEQ multiplex PCR. The data show more than 30,000 clones, 80% to 90% seen once. Study-wide results and caveats: Clones that had undergone expansion before ART dominated the repertoire at all time points.

CDR1 and CDR2 from the germline V gene are SGHDT and YYEEEE. V lost 2 bases to trimming and J lost 2 bases, with 8 bases between them. The CDR3 is 13 residues long. Every one of the donors gave at least one pre-ART PBMC sample and at least two post-ART PBMC samples. The V and J genes are TRBV5-6 and TRBJ2-7; D gene unclear. Sequences were derived from unsorted PBMCs, sampled 0.4 years before starting antiretroviral therapy. The clonotype originates from a young man with HIV. The CDR3 spells CASSFSIPYEQYF. The CDR3 DNA is TGTGCCAGCAGCTTCAGCATACCCTACGAGCAGTACTTC. Based on the CDR3 plus reference TRBV5-6 and TRBJ2-7, the full variable domain is DAGVTQSPTHLIKTRGQQVTLRCSPKSGHDTVSWYQQALGQGPQFIFQYYEEEERQRGNFPDRFSGHQFPNYSSELNVNALLLGDSALYLCASSFSIPYEQYFGPGTRLTVT.